This passage covers 7 T cell receptor beta chains from one sample sequenced in a study of CD8+CD57+ T cells in acquired aplastic anemia. TCR beta VDJ and CDR3 profiles were obtained from a genomic DNA template. TCRdb reprocessed the reads with MiXCR, giving one entry per CDR3 protein. The sample lists 200,000 to 250,000 distinct CDR3 sequences, approximately 57% occurring once. The specimen sequenced was sorted CD4+, CD8+, or CD8+CD57+ T cells (not recorded which) from PBMCs. These receptors all stem from a human donor in good health.

A word on this clonotype: Germline is not matched at one junction end, which may reflect a read error. The rearrangement links TRBV5-6 to TRBJ1-1, with a tentative D call TRBD1 (6 bases). The CDR3 consists of 17 residues. CDR1 and CDR2 from the germline V gene are SGHDT and YYEEEE. CDR3 in amino acids: CASSLTWTDPMDTEACF. The CDR3 coding sequence is TGTGCCAGCAGCCTTACCTGGACAGATCCCATGGACACTGAAGCTTGCTTT.

This clonotype was seen at least ten times. The CDR3, as DNA: TGTGCCAGCAGCCCCGGCGGGGTGGGCAATGAGCAGTTCTTC. Protein sequence: CASSPGGVGNEQFF. The genes are TRBV7-3 and TRBJ2-1, with a weak D call TRBD2 (6 bases). The CDR3 length is 14 residues. Germline lookup yields CDR1 SGHTA and CDR2 FQGTGA. Trimming took off 5 bases at V and 6 bases at J, with 14 bases between the two ends. The whole variable domain, filled in from reference TRBV7-3 and TRBJ2-1, reads GAGVSQTPSNKVTEKGKYVELRCDPISGHTALYWYRQSLGQGPEFLIYFQGTGAADDSGLPNDRFFAVRPEGSVSTLKIQRTERGDSAVYLCASSPGGVGNEQFFGPGTRLTVL.

V is TRBV20-1 and J is TRBJ1-5; D is ambiguous. The CDR3 runs to 14 residues. CDR1 and CDR2 (germline): DFQATT, SNEGSKA (reference sequence). Trimming stripped 3 bases from V and 0 bases from J, with 9 bases between. CDR3 residues: CSASRQASNQPQHF. As DNA, the CDR3 is TGCAGTGCTAGTCGGCAGGCTAGCAATCAGCCCCAGCATTTT.

The V and J genes are TRBV24-1 and TRBJ2-5; D remains unclear. This CDR3 comprises 14 residues. Per germline, CDR1 KGHDR and CDR2 SFDVKD. Trimming cost V 8 bases and J 3 bases, with 15 bases left between them. As DNA, the CDR3 is TGTGCCACCATCCAAGAGAGAAGCAAAGAGACCCAGTACTTC. This gives the protein CATIQERSKETQYF.

The chain has TRBV5-4 and TRBJ2-6; D ambiguous. V dropped 3 bases and J dropped 0 bases, with 7 bases sitting between them. Germline CDR1 and CDR2: SGHNT and YYREEE (reference sequence). The CDR3 is 15 amino acids. CDR3 DNA sequence: TGTGCCAGCAGCTCCCTGAGCTCTGGGGCCAACGTCCTGACTTTC. Its protein is CASSSLSSGANVLTF.

This clonotype was recorded a few times. This chain connects TRBV20-1 to TRBJ2-5; 8 bases line up with TRBD2. Germline V gives CDR1 DFQATT, CDR2 SNEGSKA (reference sequence). The CDR3 loop spans 13 amino acids. CDR3 DNA sequence: TGCAGCGTTGAGGAGGCGGGAGGCTTTACCCAGTACTTC. Amino acid sequence: CSVEEAGGFTQYF.

A remark on this clonotype: The junction shows a germline mismatch at one end, possibly a read error. The V and J genes are TRBV5-1 and TRBJ1-1; D remains unclear. Germline CDR1 is SGHRS and CDR2 is YFSETQ. CDR3 length equals 11 residues. The CDR3 sequence is CASSEAWGAFF. The CDR3 DNA sequence: TGTGCCAGCAGTGAAGCCTGGGGAGCTTTCTTT.